Given below is one T cell receptor (beta chain) in context. Its antigen remains unknown. Looked up from germline, CDR1 is SGHNT and CDR2 is YYREEE (reference sequence). This CDR3 has 14 residues. V lost 4 bases and J 0 bases, leaving 9 bases between the germline ends. Unique molecular identifiers were affixed to single, distinct cDNA molecules. Each CDR3 protein is one row after TCRdb ran MiXCR on the 5' RACE reads. The table has roughly 100,000 distinct CDR3 sequences, roughly 12% seen once. These data belong to a study of early T cells in non-severe SARS-CoV-2 infection. Study as a whole: Chains were unpaired, as sequencing was done on bulk RNA from unsorted whole blood. Study-wide points: VDJdb matching skewed toward anti-spike CD8 responses, missing private and CD4 specificities.

The sequence came from an adult who was a healthcare worker with PCR-confirmed SARS-CoV-2 infection or an uninfected control (not recorded which). The rearrangement uses TRBV5-4 and TRBJ2-3; D not resolved. The material was whole blood, obtained at baseline. The CDR3 here is CASSGPESTDTQYF. As DNA, the CDR3 is TGTGCCAGCAGCGGACCCGAAAGCACAGATACGCAGTATTTT.